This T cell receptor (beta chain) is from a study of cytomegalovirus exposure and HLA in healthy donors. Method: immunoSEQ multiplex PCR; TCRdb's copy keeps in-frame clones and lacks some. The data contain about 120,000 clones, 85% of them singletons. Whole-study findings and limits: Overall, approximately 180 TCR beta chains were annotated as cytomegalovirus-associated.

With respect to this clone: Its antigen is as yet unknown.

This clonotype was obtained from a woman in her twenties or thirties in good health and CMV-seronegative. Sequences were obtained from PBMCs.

The CDR3 sequence is CASSQPWEGDIQYF. Written as DNA, the CDR3 is TGTGCCAGCAGCCAACCTTGGGAGGGGGACATTCAGTACTTC. V and J are TRBV4-2 and TRBJ2-4; tentatively, D is TRBD2 (7 bases). The length of the CDR3 is 14 residues. V lost 2 bases and J lost 8, with 13 bases in between. Germline V gene sequence: CDR1 LGHNA, CDR2 YNFKEQ.